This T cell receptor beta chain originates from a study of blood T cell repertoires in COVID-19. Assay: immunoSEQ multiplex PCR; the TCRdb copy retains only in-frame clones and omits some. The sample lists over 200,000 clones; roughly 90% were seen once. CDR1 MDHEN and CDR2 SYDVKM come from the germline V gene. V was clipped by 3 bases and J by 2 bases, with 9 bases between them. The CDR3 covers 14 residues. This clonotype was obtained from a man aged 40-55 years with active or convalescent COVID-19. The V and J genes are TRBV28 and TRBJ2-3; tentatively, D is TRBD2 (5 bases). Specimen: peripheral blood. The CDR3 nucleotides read TGTGCCAGCAGTTTCAGCGGACCCACAGATACGCAGTATTTT. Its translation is CASSFSGPTDTQYF.